These T cell receptor beta chains were read from a single sample in a study of T cells in Graves' hyperthyroidism and ophthalmopathy. One entry per CDR3 protein, called by TCRdb with MiXCR from the multiplex PCR reads. Of about 210,000 distinct CDR3 sequences in the sample, 15% to 20% were seen once. What was sequenced was blood. Source of these receptors: a man in his forties or fifties with Graves' hyperthyroidism. Each CDR3 is given with its conserved first and last residue. D genes are given only for firm matches. Clone size appears in some rows only: once, few, many, or a class for an expanded clone.

.	TRBV5-1	.	TRBJ2-5	CASSFFGTSPQETQYF	TGCGCCAGCAGCTTTTTCGGGACATCGCCTCAAGAGACCCAGTACTTC
TRBD1	TRBV28	many	TRBJ2-7	CASSLPDRGSYEQYF	TGTGCCAGCAGTTTGCCTGACAGGGGCTCCTACGAGCAGTACTTC
.	TRBV10-3	.	TRBJ2-7	CAISRDFSREQYF	TGTGCCATCAGTCGGGACTTTTCTCGCGAGCAGTACTTC
.	TRBV27	many	TRBJ1-1	CASSTGRLNTEAFF	TGTGCCAGCAGTACGGGACGGCTGAACACTGAAGCTTTCTTT
.	TRBV30	few	TRBJ2-3	CAWGSGRDTQYF	TGTGCCTGGGGCTCCGGCAGGGATACGCAGTATTTT
.	TRBV20-1	.	TRBJ2-7	CSASSRQGGYEQYF	TGCAGTGCTAGTAGTCGTCAGGGAGGCTACGAGCAGTACTTC
.	TRBV30	.	TRBJ2-5	CAWSVIETQYF	TGTGCCTGGAGTGTGATAGAGACCCAGTACTTC
TRBD1	TRBV20-1	.	TRBJ1-6	CSARDRVVRPSPLHF	TGCAGTGCTAGGGACAGGGTGGTTCGGCCTTCACCCCTCCACTTT
TRBD1	TRBV12-3/TRBV12-4	many	TRBJ2-7	CASSTKGARSYEQYF	TGTGCCAGCAGTACAAAGGGGGCGCGCTCCTACGAGCAGTACTTC
TRBD1	TRBV6-1	many	TRBJ1-1	CASSARQGSSSAEAFF	TGTGCCAGCAGTGCCAGACAGGGGAGTTCATCCGCTGAAGCTTTCTTT
.	TRBV2	many	TRBJ2-7	CASSGGPHEQYF	TGTGCCAGCAGTGGGGGGCCCCACGAGCAGTACTTC
TRBD1	TRBV25-1	many	TRBJ2-1	CASSGNRGAGSYNEQFF	TGTGCCAGCAGTGGGAACAGGGGGGCAGGATCCTACAATGAGCAGTTCTTC
.	TRBV5-1	many	TRBJ2-3	CASSLAWGLSSTDTQYF	TGCGCCAGCAGCTTGGCCTGGGGGCTATCCAGCACAGATACGCAGTATTTT
.	TRBV27	few	TRBJ2-5	CASSTQWGPQETQYF	TGTGCCAGCAGTACGCAATGGGGGCCCCAAGAGACCCAGTACTTC
.	TRBV6-1	few	TRBJ1-1	CASTKGGAVTEAFF	TGTGCCAGCACCAAGGGGGGGGCTGTCACTGAAGCTTTCTTT
TRBD2	TRBV7-2	many	TRBJ2-1	CASSHGTSGLYEQFF	TGTGCCAGCAGCCACGGGACTAGCGGGTTGTATGAGCAGTTCTTC
TRBD2	TRBV7-2	many	TRBJ2-7	CASSSGLAGGKQYF	TGTGCCAGCAGCTCAGGACTAGCGGGAGGGAAGCAGTACTTC
.	TRBV5-6	few	TRBJ2-4	CASSLAPGPLAKNIQYF	TGTGCCAGCAGCTTGGCCCCAGGGCCACTAGCCAAAAACATTCAGTACTTC
.	TRBV2	many	TRBJ1-2	CASSTQGLPYGYTF	TGTGCCAGCAGTACTCAGGGACTCCCCTATGGCTACACCTTC
TRBD1	TRBV5-1	many	TRBJ2-1	CASSLALGTGGPREQFF	TGCGCCAGCAGCTTGGCCTTGGGGACAGGGGGTCCACGAGAGCAGTTCTTC
.	TRBV12-3/TRBV12-4	many	TRBJ1-5	CASRTGRGTNQPQHF	TGTGCCAGCAGGACTGGACGGGGAACGAATCAGCCCCAGCATTTT
.	TRBV4-3	few	TRBJ2-2	CASSQDKSAANTGELFF	TGCGCCAGCAGCCAAGATAAGAGCGCCGCGAACACCGGGGAGCTGTTTTTT
TRBD1	TRBV12-3/TRBV12-4	few	TRBJ2-1	CASSLYRDRGRDHEQFF	TGTGCCAGCAGTCTCTACAGGGACAGGGGGCGCGACCATGAGCAGTTCTTC
.	TRBV5-6	many	TRBJ2-2	CASSLGAGRSTGELFF	TGTGCCAGCAGCTTAGGAGCAGGGCGTTCCACCGGGGAGCTGTTTTTT
.	TRBV28	few	TRBJ1-1	CASSSPGRFTEAFF	TGTGCCAGCAGTTCTCCGGGCCGGTTCACTGAAGCTTTCTTT
TRBD2	TRBV7-9	once	TRBJ2-7	CASSPPSGSGEQYF	TGTGCCAGCAGCCCACCTAGCGGGAGCGGCGAGCAGTACTTC
.	TRBV5-1	.	TRBJ2-7	CASSLATDLYEQYF	TGCGCCAGCAGCTTGGCGACGGATTTGTACGAGCAGTACTTC
.	TRBV3-1	many	TRBJ1-2	CASSQQARGGYTF	TGTGCCAGCAGCCAACAAGCACGGGGTGGCTACACCTTC
TRBD1	TRBV2	.	TRBJ2-5	CASSPGQGYSETQYF	TGTGCCAGCAGTCCGGGACAGGGGTACAGCGAGACCCAGTACTTC
.	TRBV20-1	few	TRBJ2-7	CSATGGREPYEQYF	TGCAGTGCTACAGGGGGGAGGGAACCCTACGAGCAGTACTTC
TRBD1	TRBV20-1	.	TRBJ2-1	CSAWDRGVLAGRHEQFF	TGCAGTGCTTGGGACAGGGGGGTGCTAGCGGGACGGCATGAGCAGTTCTTC
.	TRBV7-3	.	TRBJ2-4	CASSLTPGAGNIQYF	TGTGCCAGCAGCTTAACGCCGGGAGCTGGAAACATTCAGTACTTC
.	TRBV20-1	many	TRBJ2-3	CSARARIAADTQYF	TGCAGTGCTAGAGCCAGAATTGCGGCAGATACGCAGTATTTT
.	TRBV2	many	TRBJ1-4	CASSSERGRWVPTNEKLFF	TGTGCCAGCAGCAGCGAAAGGGGGAGATGGGTACCGACTAATGAAAAACTGTTTTTT
.	TRBV19	few	TRBJ1-5	CASSISALQGLNQPQHF	TGTGCCAGTAGTATATCGGCGTTGCAGGGCCTCAATCAGCCCCAGCATTTT
.	TRBV11-2	many	TRBJ2-1	CASSFGLADNEQFF	TGTGCCAGCAGCTTCGGTCTAGCCGACAATGAGCAGTTCTTC
TRBD2	TRBV28	.	TRBJ2-2	CASNKPRRGLFTGELFF	TGTGCCAGCAATAAACCACGGCGGGGGTTATTCACCGGGGAGCTGTTTTTT